The sequence of this T cell receptor (beta chain) was determined in a study of graft-versus-host responses after intestinal transplantation. Sequencing used immunoSEQ multiplex PCR; TCRdb keeps in-frame clones, though not all of them. The sample consists of 90,000 to 95,000 clones, 90% to 95% of them appearing once. Notes on this clone: As yet, its antigen is unknown.

V trimming: 1 base; J trimming: 3 bases; junction bases outside the gene matches: 7. Per germline, CDR1 MDHEN and CDR2 SYDVKM. The CDR3 length is 16 residues. This chain links TRBV28 with TRBJ2-7; 9 positions match TRBD1. This clonotype originated in a human donor who received an intestinal transplant. This specimen consisted of unstimulated CD8+ T cells sorted from spleen or lymph node cells, obtained before intestinal transplant. The CDR3 DNA sequence: TGTGCCAGCAGTTTATTGACGGGACAGGGTTTCTACGAGCAGTACTTC. It encodes CASSLLTGQGFYEQYF.